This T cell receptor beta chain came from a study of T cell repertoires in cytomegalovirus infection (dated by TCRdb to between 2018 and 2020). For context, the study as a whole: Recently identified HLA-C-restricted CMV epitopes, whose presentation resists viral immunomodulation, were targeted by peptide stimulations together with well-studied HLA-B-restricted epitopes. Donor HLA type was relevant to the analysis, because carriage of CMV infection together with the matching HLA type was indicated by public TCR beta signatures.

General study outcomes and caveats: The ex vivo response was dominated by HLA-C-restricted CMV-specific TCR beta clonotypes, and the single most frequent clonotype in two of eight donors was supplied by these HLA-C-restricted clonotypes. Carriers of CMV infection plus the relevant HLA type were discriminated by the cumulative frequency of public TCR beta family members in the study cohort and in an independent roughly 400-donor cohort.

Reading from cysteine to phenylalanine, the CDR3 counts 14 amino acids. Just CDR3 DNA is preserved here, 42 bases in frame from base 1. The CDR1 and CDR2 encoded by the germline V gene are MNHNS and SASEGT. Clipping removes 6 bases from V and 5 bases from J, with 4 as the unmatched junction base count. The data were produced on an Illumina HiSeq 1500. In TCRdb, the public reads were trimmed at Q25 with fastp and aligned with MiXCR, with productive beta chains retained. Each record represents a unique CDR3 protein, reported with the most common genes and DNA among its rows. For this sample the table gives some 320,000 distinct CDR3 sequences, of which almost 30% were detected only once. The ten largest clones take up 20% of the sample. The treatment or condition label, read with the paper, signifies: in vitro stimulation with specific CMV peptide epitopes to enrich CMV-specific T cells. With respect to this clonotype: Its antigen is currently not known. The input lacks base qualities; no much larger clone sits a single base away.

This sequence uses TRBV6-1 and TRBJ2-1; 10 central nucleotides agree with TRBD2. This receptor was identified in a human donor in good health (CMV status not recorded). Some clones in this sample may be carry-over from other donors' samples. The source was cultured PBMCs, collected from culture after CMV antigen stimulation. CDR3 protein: CASSRTSGNNEQFF. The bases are TGTGCCAGCAGCAGGACTAGCGGAAACAATGAGCAGTTCTTC.